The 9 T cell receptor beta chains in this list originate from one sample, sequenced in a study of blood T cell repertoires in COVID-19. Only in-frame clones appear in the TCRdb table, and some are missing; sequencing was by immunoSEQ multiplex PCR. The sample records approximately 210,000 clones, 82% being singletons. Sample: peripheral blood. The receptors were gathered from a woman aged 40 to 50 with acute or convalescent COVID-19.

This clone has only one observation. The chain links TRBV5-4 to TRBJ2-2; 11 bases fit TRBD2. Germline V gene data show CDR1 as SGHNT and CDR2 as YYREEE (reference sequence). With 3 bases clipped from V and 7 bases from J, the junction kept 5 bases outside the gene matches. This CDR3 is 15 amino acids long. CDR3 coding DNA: TGTGCCAGCAGCTCATCTAGCGGGGGGATCGGGGAGCTGTTTTTT. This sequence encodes CASSSSSGGIGELFF. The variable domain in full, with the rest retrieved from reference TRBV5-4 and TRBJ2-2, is ETGVTQSPTHLIKTRGQQVTLRCSSQSGHNTVSWYQQALGQGPQFIFQYYREEENGRGNFPPRFSGLQFPNYSSELNVNALELDDSALYLCASSSSSGGIGELFFGEGSRLTVL.

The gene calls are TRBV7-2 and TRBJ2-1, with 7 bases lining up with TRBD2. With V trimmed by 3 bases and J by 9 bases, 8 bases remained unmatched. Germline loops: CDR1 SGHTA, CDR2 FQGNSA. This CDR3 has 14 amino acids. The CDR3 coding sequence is TGTGCCAGCAGCTTTGGGGGGAGGGTGGCTGAGCAGTTCTTC. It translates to CASSFGGRVAEQFF.

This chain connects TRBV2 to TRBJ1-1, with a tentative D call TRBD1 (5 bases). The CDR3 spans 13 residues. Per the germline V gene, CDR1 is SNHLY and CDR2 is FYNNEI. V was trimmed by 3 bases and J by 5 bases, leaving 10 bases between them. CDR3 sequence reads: CASSEEGWTEAFF. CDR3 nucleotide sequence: TGTGCCAGCAGTGAGGAGGGGTGGACTGAAGCTTTCTTT.

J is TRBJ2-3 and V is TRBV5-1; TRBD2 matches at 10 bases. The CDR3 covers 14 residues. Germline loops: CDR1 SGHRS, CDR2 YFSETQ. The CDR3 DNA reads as TGCGCGTCGGGCGTACTAGCGGGGTCAGATACGCAGTATTTT. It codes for CASGVLAGSDTQYF.

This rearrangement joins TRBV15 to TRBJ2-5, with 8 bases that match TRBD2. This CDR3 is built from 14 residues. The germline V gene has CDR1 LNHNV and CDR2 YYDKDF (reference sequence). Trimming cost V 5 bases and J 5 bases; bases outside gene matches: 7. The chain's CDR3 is CATSPLRGGETQYF. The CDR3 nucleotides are TGTGCCACCAGCCCCCTCCGGGGGGGGGAGACCCAGTACTTC. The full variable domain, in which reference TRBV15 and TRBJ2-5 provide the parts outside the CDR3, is DAMVIQNPRYQVTQFGKPVTLSCSQTLNHNVMYWYQQKSSQAPKLLFHYYDKDFNNEADTPDNFQSRRPNTSFCFLDIRSPGLGDTAMYLCATSPLRGGETQYFGPGTRLLVL.

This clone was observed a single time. The CDR3 is CASMVAGMNTEAFF. The CDR3 DNA is TGTGCCAGCATGGTGGCGGGGATGAACACTGAAGCTTTCTTT. The chain uses TRBV6-5 and TRBJ1-1, with D unclear. This CDR3 is built from 14 residues. Germline CDR1 is MNHEY and CDR2 is SVGAGI. With 7 bases removed from V and 0 bases from J, the gap between germline ends came to 12 bases.

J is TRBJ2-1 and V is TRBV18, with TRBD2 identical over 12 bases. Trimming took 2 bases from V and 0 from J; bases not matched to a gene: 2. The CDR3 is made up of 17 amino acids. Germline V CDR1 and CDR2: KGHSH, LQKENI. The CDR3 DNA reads TGTGCCAGCTCACCAATGACTAGCGGGAGCTCCTACAATGAGCAGTTCTTC. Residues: CASSPMTSGSSYNEQFF.

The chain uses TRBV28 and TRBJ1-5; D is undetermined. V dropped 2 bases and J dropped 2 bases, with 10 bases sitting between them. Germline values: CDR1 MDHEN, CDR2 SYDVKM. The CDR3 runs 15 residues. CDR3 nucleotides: TGTGCCAGCAGTTTACCCAACATGGGCAATCAGCCCCAGCATTTT. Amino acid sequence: CASSLPNMGNQPQHF. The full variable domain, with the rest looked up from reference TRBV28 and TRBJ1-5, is DVKVTQSSRYLVKRTGEKVFLECVQDMDHENMFWYRQDPGLGLRLIYFSYDVKMKEKGDIPEGYSVSREKKERFSLILESASTNQTSMYLCASSLPNMGNQPQHFGDGTRLSIL.

The CDR3 reads CASSYRRAGVGEQYF. The CDR3 DNA reads as TGTGCCAGCAGTTACAGGCGGGCAGGGGTAGGCGAGCAGTACTTC. This chain connects TRBV6-5 to TRBJ2-7; D is possibly TRBD1 (6 bases). The CDR3 runs to 15 residues. Germline V lookup: CDR1 MNHEY, CDR2 SVGAGI. V was pared by 2 bases and J by 6 bases, with 17 bases between.